This is a list of T cell receptor beta chains from one sample in a study of early stage breast cancer tumors. Sequenced by immunoSEQ multiplex PCR; TCRdb stores in-frame clones only, minus some. This sample yields fewer than 80,000 clones, of which 80% are seen a single time; about 4.8% belongs to the top ten. The material sequenced was blood. The origin of the receptors is a person aged 40 to 50 with breast cancer. The CDR3 runs from the conserved cysteine through the conserved F or W. Each record gives: J gene, V gene, clone size, D gene, CDR3 protein, CDR3 DNA. D genes are given only for firm matches. Not all rows give a size; the values are once, few, many and, for expanded clones, a class.

TRBJ1-2 TRBV27 NA NA CASSTAQGTNYGYTF TGTGCCAGCAGTACTGCTCAGGGCACTAACTATGGCTACACCTTC
TRBJ1-2 TRBV19 NA NA CASSRASRDGYTF TGTGCCAGTAGTAGGGCCTCCCGGGACGGCTACACCTTC
TRBJ2-1 TRBV9 NA TRBD2 CASGLGASGGNEQFF TGTGCCAGCGGGCTTGGGGCTAGCGGAGGCAATGAGCAGTTCTTC
TRBJ1-5 TRBV6-5 few NA CASSFDRYQPQHF TGTGCCAGCAGCTTCGACAGATATCAGCCCCAGCATTTT
TRBJ2-1 TRBV6-4 NA NA CASSDSADGGNEQFF TGTGCCAGCAGTGACTCGGCGGACGGGGGCAATGAGCAGTTCTTC
TRBJ1-1 TRBV2 NA TRBD1 CASNGQGVTEAFF TGTGCCAGCAACGGACAGGGAGTAACTGAAGCTTTCTTT
TRBJ2-2 TRBV9 NA TRBD2 CASSARAGGSTGELFF TGTGCCAGCAGCGCCCGGGCCGGGGGGAGCACCGGGGAGCTGTTTTTT
TRBJ2-3 TRBV20-1 NA NA CSATGPDTQYF TGCAGTGCCACGGGGCCAGATACGCAGTATTTT
TRBJ1-5 TRBV6-5 NA NA CASSSTDGNNQPQHF TGTGCCAGCAGTTCAACGGACGGTAACAATCAGCCCCAGCATTTT
TRBJ1-1 TRBV15 NA NA CATSRDWRMADYTEAFF TGTGCCACCAGCAGAGATTGGCGGATGGCGGATTACACTGAAGCTTTCTTT
TRBJ1-2 TRBV18 NA NA CASSPEQASYYGYTF TGTGCCAGCTCACCAGAGCAGGCCTCTTACTATGGCTACACCTTC
TRBJ1-2 TRBV30 NA TRBD1 CAWTRRGGEGYTF TGTGCCTGGACCCGGAGAGGGGGCGAAGGCTACACCTTC
TRBJ2-1 TRBV23-1 NA TRBD1 CASNRTGKFSYNEQFF TGCGCCAGCAATCGGACAGGCAAGTTTTCCTACAATGAGCAGTTCTTC
TRBJ2-1 TRBV27 NA TRBD2 CASSLSTSGRDEQFF TGTGCCAGCAGTTTATCAACTAGCGGGAGGGATGAGCAGTTCTTC
TRBJ2-7 TRBV4-1 NA NA CASSQGHGGPYEQYF TGCGCCAGCAGCCAAGGGCACGGGGGTCCCTACGAGCAGTACTTC
TRBJ1-2 TRBV28 few TRBD1 CASSWTGENYGYTF TGTGCCAGCAGTTGGACAGGGGAGAACTATGGCTACACCTTC
TRBJ2-7 TRBV28 NA NA CASSHQGHPSPYEQYF TGTGCCAGCAGTCATCAAGGACATCCATCCCCCTACGAGCAGTACTTC
TRBJ2-2 TRBV28 NA TRBD2 CASRKPGLGLGGELFF TGTGCCAGCAGAAAACCGGGACTAGGTTTGGGCGGGGAGCTGTTTTTT
TRBJ1-2 TRBV28 few NA CASSRSGYTF TGTGCCAGCAGCCGGTCTGGCTACACCTTC
TRBJ1-2 TRBV7-9 NA TRBD1 CASSLSDRDSYGYTF TGTGCCAGCAGCTTATCTGACAGGGACAGCTATGGCTACACCTTC
TRBJ1-1 TRBV5-1 NA NA CASSSQGVNTEAFF TGCGCCAGCAGCTCCCAGGGAGTGAACACTGAAGCTTTCTTT
TRBJ2-1 TRBV11-3 NA NA CASSTASVSGSSYNEQFF TGTGCCAGCAGTACCGCTAGCGTTTCGGGGAGCTCCTACAATGAGCAGTTCTTC
TRBJ1-5 TRBV28 NA TRBD1 CASSLLDRVVDQPQHF TGTGCCAGCAGTTTATTAGACAGGGTCGTGGATCAGCCCCAGCATTTT
TRBJ2-1 TRBV7-9 NA NA CASSLGGVLAYNEQFF TGTGCCAGCAGCTTAGGAGGGGTCCTCGCTTACAATGAGCAGTTCTTC
TRBJ2-2 TRBV7-6 NA NA CASSSSVAGELFF TGTGCCAGCAGCTCCAGCGTGGCCGGGGAGCTGTTTTTT
TRBJ2-1 TRBV19 NA NA CASSIRRDNEQFF TGTGCCAGTAGTATAAGGAGAGACAATGAGCAGTTCTTC
TRBJ2-3 TRBV28 few NA CASSRELGSTDTQYF TGTGCCAGCAGTCGGGAGCTAGGTTCCACAGATACGCAGTATTTT
TRBJ2-1 TRBV4-1 NA TRBD1 CASSFRQGNEQFF TGCGCCAGCAGCTTTCGACAGGGCAATGAGCAGTTCTTC
TRBJ2-2 TRBV7-9 NA NA CASSLARANTGELFF TGTGCCAGCAGCCTAGCCAGGGCGAACACCGGGGAGCTGTTTTTT
TRBJ2-1 TRBV10-3 NA NA CAISESKHEQFF TGTGCCATCAGTGAGTCGAAGCATGAGCAGTTCTTC
TRBJ2-7 TRBV10-1 NA NA CASNSVTFGSELSEQYF TGCGCCAGCAACTCGGTTACGTTCGGGAGCGAATTGAGCGAGCAGTACTTC
TRBJ1-5 TRBV30 NA TRBD1 CAWSGARGRKFSNQPQHF TGTGCCTGGAGTGGGGCCAGGGGGAGGAAGTTTAGCAATCAGCCCCAGCATTTT
TRBJ2-7 TRBV29-1 once NA CSVVEGYEQYF TGCAGCGTTGTTGAGGGTTACGAGCAGTACTTC
TRBJ2-7 TRBV28 NA NA CASSPRDGTYEQYF TGTGCCAGCAGTCCCCGGGACGGGACCTACGAGCAGTACTTC
TRBJ1-1 TRBV6-5 NA NA CASSSGAFTEAFF TGTGCCAGCAGTTCCGGGGCCTTCACTGAAGCTTTCTTT
TRBJ2-7 TRBV4-2 once TRBD2 CASSQDRAGGYEQYF TGTGCCAGCAGCCAAGATAGGGCGGGAGGCTACGAGCAGTACTTC
TRBJ1-4 TRBV7-8 NA NA CASSLSGISEKLFF TGTGCCAGCAGCTTATCCGGGATTAGTGAAAAACTGTTTTTT
TRBJ2-1 TRBV15 NA TRBD2 CATSRRTSGRGNEQFF TGTGCCACCAGCAGGAGGACTAGCGGGAGGGGAAATGAGCAGTTCTTC
TRBJ2-1 TRBV19 NA NA CASSWAGYDEQFF TGTGCCAGTAGTTGGGCGGGATACGATGAGCAGTTCTTC
TRBJ2-3 TRBV7-9 NA NA CASSLSQGPTDTQYF TGTGCCAGCAGCTTATCTCAGGGTCCCACAGATACGCAGTATTTT
TRBJ1-1 TRBV7-2 once NA CASSLVGQRRNTEAFF TGTGCCAGCAGCTTAGTAGGCCAGCGAAGGAACACTGAAGCTTTCTTT
TRBJ2-6 TRBV2 NA TRBD2 CASSEALPVTGGRGGANVLTF TGTGCCAGCAGTGAAGCGCTACCGGTTACGGGCGGGAGGGGTGGGGCCAACGTCCTGACTTTC
TRBJ1-3 TRBV7-9 NA NA CASSLVGSSGNTIYF TGTGCCAGCAGCTTAGTAGGGAGCTCTGGAAACACCATATATTTT
TRBJ2-2 TRBV28 NA NA CASSASGLVNTGELFF TGTGCCAGCAGCGCCTCGGGACTTGTGAACACCGGGGAGCTGTTTTTT
TRBJ1-4 TRBV4-1 NA NA CASRPVTATNEKLFF TGCGCCAGCAGACCAGTGACGGCAACTAATGAAAAACTGTTTTTT
TRBJ2-3 TRBV5-4 few NA CASSPTPGTDTQYF TGTGCCAGCAGCCCGACTCCGGGCACAGATACGCAGTATTTT
TRBJ1-4 TRBV7-9 NA TRBD1 CASIPRTGSEKLFF TGTGCCAGCATCCCGCGGACAGGGTCTGAAAAACTGTTTTTT
TRBJ2-7 TRBV4-2 NA NA CASSQDYVTTYEQYF TGTGCCAGCAGCCAAGATTATGTAACAACTTACGAGCAGTACTTC
TRBJ1-1 TRBV27 few NA CASSALDTLTEAFF TGTGCCAGCAGTGCCCTGGACACCCTCACTGAAGCTTTCTTT
TRBJ1-5 TRBV28 NA NA CASSTPVQGGGHQPQHF TGTGCCAGCAGTACCCCCGTGCAGGGAGGAGGCCATCAGCCCCAGCATTTT
TRBJ1-1 TRBV6-1 NA NA CASSEGFGAEAFF TGTGCCAGCAGTGAAGGGTTCGGCGCTGAAGCTTTCTTT